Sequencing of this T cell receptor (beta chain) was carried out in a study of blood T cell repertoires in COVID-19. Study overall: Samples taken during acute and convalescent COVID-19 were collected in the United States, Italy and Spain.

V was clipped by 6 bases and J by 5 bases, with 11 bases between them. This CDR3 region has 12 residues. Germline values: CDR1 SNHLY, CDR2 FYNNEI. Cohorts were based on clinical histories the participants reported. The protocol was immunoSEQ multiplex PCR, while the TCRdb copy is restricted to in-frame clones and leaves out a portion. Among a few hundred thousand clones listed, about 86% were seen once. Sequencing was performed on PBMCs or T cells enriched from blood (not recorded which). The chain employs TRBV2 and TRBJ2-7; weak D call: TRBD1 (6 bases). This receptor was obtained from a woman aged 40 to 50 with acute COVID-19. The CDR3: CASRYRVDEQYF. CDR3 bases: TGTGCCAGCAGGTACAGGGTTGACGAGCAGTACTTC.